What follows are 6 T cell receptor beta chains derived from one specimen sequenced in a study of low-dose radiotherapy and immunotherapy resistance in tumors. With TRAV- and TRBV-specific primers, first-strand cDNA was made, covering the alpha and beta chains. The TCRs were subjected to amplification over about 20 PCR cycles employing a constant-region primer in conjunction with a V-primer adapter. One entry per CDR3 protein, called by TCRdb with MiXCR from the reads. The table has around 100,000 distinct CDR3 sequences, 20% seen once; the top ten hold around 13%. This sample's time point: after trial treatment. Treatment reported: LDRT plus nivolumab, ipilimumab, low-dose cyclophosphamide and aspirin (RACIN trial). The material sequenced was PBMCs, taken after low-dose radiotherapy plus immunotherapy. The receptors originated from a female donor with ovarian cancer.

This clonotype was observed a handful of times. The chain carries TRBV20-1 and TRBJ2-3; TRBD1 might be the D (6 bases). The CDR3 has 13 amino acids. Per germline, CDR1 DFQATT and CDR2 SNEGSKA (reference sequence). The V end was cut by 6 bases, the J end by 2 bases, with 12 bases between. CDR3 sequence: CSATTGYTDTQYF. CDR3 sequence (DNA): TGCAGTGCAACGACAGGTTACACAGATACGCAGTATTTT.

This clonotype appeared many times. The V call is TRBV30, the J call TRBJ1-2; D perhaps matches TRBD1 (5 bases). Per the germline V gene, CDR1 is GTSNPN and CDR2 is SVGIG (reference sequence). Trimming cost V 0 bases and J 4 bases, with 9 bases left between them. The CDR3 covers 13 residues. This CDR3 reads CAWSVGGGYGYTF. CDR3 nucleotide sequence: TGTGCCTGGAGTGTGGGGGGGGGCTATGGCTACACCTTC. Drawing the rest from reference TRBV30 and TRBJ1-2, the complete variable domain is SQTIHQWPATLVQPVGSPLSLECTVEGTSNPNLYWYRQAAGRGLQLLFYSVGIGQISSEVPQNLSASRPQDRQFILSSKKLLLSDSGFYLCAWSVGGGYGYTFGSGTRLTVV.

This clonotype was recorded a few times. CDR3 region: CASTQQGGAGEQFF. The DNA for the CDR3 is TGTGCCAGCACCCAACAGGGGGGGGCGGGTGAGCAGTTCTTC. The J gene is TRBJ2-1, the V gene TRBV2; TRBD1 might be the D (8 bases). V lost 7 bases to trimming and J lost 9 bases, with 19 bases between them. The CDR3 runs to 14 residues. Germline assignment: CDR1 SNHLY and CDR2 FYNNEI.

This clonotype has a count of ten or more. The chain is built from TRBV4-3 and TRBJ2-5, with 11 bases fitting TRBD2. The CDR3 is 15 residues long. Losses at the gene ends were 3 bases for V and 1 base for J; bases not matched to a gene: 1. Germline values: CDR1 LGHNA, CDR2 YSLEER. CDR3 residues: CASSQTSGTQETQYF. CDR3 nucleotide sequence: TGCGCCAGCAGCCAGACTAGCGGGACCCAAGAGACCCAGTACTTC.

This chain uses TRBV29-1 with TRBJ2-7; D tentatively reads TRBD1 or TRBD2 (5 bases each). Germline values: CDR1 SQVTM, CDR2 ANQGSEA. With 0 bases removed from V and 2 bases from J, the gap between germline ends came to 17 bases. CDR3 length equals 16 residues. The DNA of the CDR3 is TGCAGCGTTGAAGATCGCACCGGGACGAAGACCTACGAGCAGTACTTC. This gives the protein CSVEDRTGTKTYEQYF.

This clonotype has a count of ten or more. This chain joins TRBV18 and TRBJ1-1, with 8 nucleotides matching TRBD1. CDR1 and CDR2 (germline): KGHSH, LQKENI. V lost 1 base and J lost 1; bases outside the gene matches: 5. The CDR3 runs 16 residues. The CDR3 spells CASSPRQGQRNTEAFF. The CDR3 DNA reads TGTGCCAGCTCACCACGACAGGGGCAGAGGAACACTGAAGCTTTCTTT.